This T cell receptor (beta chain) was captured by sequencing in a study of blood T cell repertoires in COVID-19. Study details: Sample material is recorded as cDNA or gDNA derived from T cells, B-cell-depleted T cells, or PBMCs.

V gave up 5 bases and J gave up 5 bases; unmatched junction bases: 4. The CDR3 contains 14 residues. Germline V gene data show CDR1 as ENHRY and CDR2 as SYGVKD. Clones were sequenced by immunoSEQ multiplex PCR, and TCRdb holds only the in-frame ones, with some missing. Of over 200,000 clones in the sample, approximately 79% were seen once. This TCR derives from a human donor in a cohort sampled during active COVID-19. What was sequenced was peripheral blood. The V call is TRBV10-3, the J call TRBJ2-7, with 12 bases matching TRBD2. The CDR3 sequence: CAISLAGGPNEQYF. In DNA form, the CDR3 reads TGTGCCATCAGTCTAGCGGGAGGGCCCAACGAGCAGTACTTC.